These 24 T cell receptor beta chains share one sample of origin, sequenced in a study of T cells in Graves' hyperthyroidism and ophthalmopathy. RNA transcripts were the template for amplifying TCR beta CDR3 regions. When the TCR CDR3 underwent first-round RT-PCR, the HTBI primer set was used. From the multiplex PCR reads, TCRdb called clonotypes with MiXCR, one entry per CDR3 protein. The table lists about 540,000 distinct CDR3 sequences, around 42% of them singletons, with 8.2% in the top ten. Sequenced sample: peripheral blood or thyroid tissue (not recorded which). The receptor source for this set is a woman under 30 with Graves' hyperthyroidism.

There are many counts of this clonotype. The chain is built from TRBV20-1 and TRBJ1-1; D may be TRBD1 (5 bases). V shed 3 bases and J shed 4 bases, with 12 bases lying between them. Germline-derived CDR1 and CDR2 are DFQATT and SNEGSKA (reference sequence). This CDR3 has 13 amino acids. CDR3 coding DNA: TGCAGTGCTAGGTGGGGGTCTGCCACTGAAGCTTTCTTT. Its translation is CSARWGSATEAFF.

This clonotype turned up a few times. The chain links TRBV7-9 to TRBJ2-7, with TRBD1 as a possible D gene (6 bases). Germline V gene data show CDR1 as SEHNR and CDR2 as FQNEAQ (reference sequence). Trimming pared 5 bases from V and 0 bases from J, leaving 17 bases between. CDR3 length: 16 amino acids. The DNA of the CDR3 is TGTGCCAGCAGCGCGACAGGCGCGAGGAGCTCCTACGAGCAGTACTTC. Translated: CASSATGARSSYEQYF.

The chain is built from TRBV20-1 and TRBJ1-5; D call uncertain. V was cut by 0 bases and J by 0 bases, with 6 bases left in between. Germline V gene data show CDR1 as DFQATT and CDR2 as SNEGSKA (reference sequence). The CDR3 runs to 14 residues. The CDR3 reads CSARDLHSNQPQHF. The DNA for the CDR3 is TGCAGTGCTAGAGATCTTCATAGCAATCAGCCCCAGCATTTT.

The chain links TRBV25-1 to TRBJ1-1; TRBD1 matches at 7 bases. This CDR3 region has 14 residues. CDR1 is MGHDK and CDR2 is SYGVNS in the germline V gene. DNA of the CDR3: TGTGCTAGTGGTTTGAGGGGGCGCTACACTGAAGCTTTCTTT. It specifies CASGLRGRYTEAFF.

The chain is built from TRBV7-9 and TRBJ1-4, with 8 nucleotides matching TRBD1. This CDR3 contains 15 residues. Germline-derived CDR1 and CDR2 are SEHNR and FQNEAQ (reference sequence). V was clipped by 5 bases and J by 4 bases; unmatched bases: 6. CDR3 DNA sequence: TGTGCCAGCAGCCCGCCCGGACAGGGTAATGAAAAACTGTTTTTT. The encoded protein is CASSPPGQGNEKLFF.

There are a few counts of this clonotype. The chain has TRBV20-1 and TRBJ2-7, with a tentative D call TRBD1 (6 bases). V gave up 6 bases and J gave up 6 bases, with 24 bases separating them. Germline loops: CDR1 DFQATT, CDR2 SNEGSKA (reference sequence). This CDR3 region has 15 residues. CDR3 loop: CSARRDTTIRGEQYF. As DNA, the CDR3 is TGCAGTGCACGAAGGGACACGACTATTAGGGGCGAGCAGTACTTC.

The V and J genes are TRBV7-3 and TRBJ2-5; maybe TRBD1 (6 bases). V was cut by 2 bases and J by 4 bases, with 8 bases left in between. Germline V lookup: CDR1 SGHTA, CDR2 FQGTGA. The CDR3 spans 13 residues. The CDR3 DNA is TGTGCCAGCAGCTTATACAGGGCAGAGACCCAGTACTTC. This sequence encodes CASSLYRAETQYF.

This clonotype has more than one count but fewer than ten. This chain uses TRBV10-3 with TRBJ1-5; D remains ambiguous. Germline values: CDR1 ENHRY, CDR2 SYGVKD. With 2 bases removed from V and 4 bases from J, the gap between germline ends came to 6 bases. This CDR3 comprises 13 residues. The CDR3 coding sequence is TGTGCCATCAGTGAGACTCGGAATCAGCCCCAGCATTTT. It specifies CAISETRNQPQHF.

V usage is TRBV29-1 and J usage is TRBJ1-1; TRBD1 is a possible D gene (6 bases). From germline, CDR1 is SQVTM and CDR2 ANQGSEA. The CDR3 loop spans 13 amino acids. Trimming shortened V by 5 bases and J by 5 bases, and 15 bases separated the two germline ends. CDR3 loop: CSVITGGKTEAFF. The CDR3 region has the DNA TGCAGCGTTATAACGGGGGGCAAAACTGAAGCTTTCTTT.

To note about this clonotype: This may stem from a read error, because a much larger clone lies one nucleotide away. This chain connects TRBV2 to TRBJ1-4; 8 bases agree with TRBD1. Germline V gene data show CDR1 as SNHLY and CDR2 as FYNNEI. CDR3 length equals 13 residues. J gave up 10 bases and V 4 bases, and 5 bases lay outside the gene matches. CDR3 bases: TGTGCCAGCAGTGTACAGGGGGGGGGAAAACTGTTTTTT. It translates to CASSVQGGGKLFF.

The rearrangement uses TRBV6-1 and TRBJ1-1, with no clear D. CDR3 length equals 16 residues. V lost 6 bases and J lost 6, with 23 bases in between. From germline, CDR1 is MNHNS and CDR2 SASEGT. The CDR3 DNA sequence: TGTGCCAGCAGGTTTGGCGAGGAGGGTAACGGCGCTGAAGCTTTCTTT. Translated: CASRFGEEGNGAEAFF.

The CDR3 nucleotides are TGCAGTGCTAGCCGGGACAGGGGCAAATACGAGCAGTACTTC. This sequence encodes CSASRDRGKYEQYF. V is TRBV20-1 and J is TRBJ2-7; 10 nucleotides align to TRBD1. The V gene end was trimmed by 3 bases and the J gene end by 4 bases; junction bases not matched to a gene: 6. Germline values: CDR1 DFQATT, CDR2 SNEGSKA (reference sequence). This CDR3 region has 14 residues.

The chain's CDR3 is CASSAREQINEKLFF. The CDR3 DNA reads as TGTGCCAGCAGCGCAAGGGAACAGATTAATGAAAAACTGTTTTTT. The chain carries TRBV9 and TRBJ1-4; D unclear. Trimming took off 3 bases at V and 4 bases at J, with 13 bases between the two ends. The CDR3 loop spans 15 amino acids. Per the germline V gene, CDR1 is SGDLS and CDR2 is YYNGEE. The whole variable domain, remainder taken from reference TRBV9 and TRBJ1-4, is DSGVTQTPKHLITATGQRVTLRCSPRSGDLSVYWYQQSLDQGLQFLIQYYNGEERAKGNILERFSAQQFPDLHSELNLSSLELGDSALYFCASSAREQINEKLFFGSGTQLSVL.

This clonotype was observed at least ten times. The chain carries TRBV7-2 and TRBJ2-7, with 7 positions matching TRBD1. V lost 5 bases to trimming and J lost 5 bases; unmatched junction nucleotides: 6. In germline, CDR1 is SGHTA, CDR2 FQGNSA. This CDR3 is 13 amino acids long. The CDR3 protein is CASSRQGDDEQYF. As DNA, the CDR3 is TGTGCCAGCAGCAGACAGGGTGACGACGAGCAGTACTTC.

V usage is TRBV7-2 and J usage is TRBJ2-5; the match to TRBD2 covers 8 bases. From germline, CDR1 is SGHTA and CDR2 FQGNSA. This CDR3 comprises 15 residues. V lost 4 bases and J lost 2; bases outside the gene matches: 6. CDR3 loop: CASSSSSGQQETQYF. For the CDR3, the DNA is TGTGCCAGCAGCTCCTCTAGCGGGCAACAAGAGACCCAGTACTTC.

This clonotype was seen at least ten times. The chain joins TRBV29-1 to TRBJ1-2, with D hard to call. The germline gives CDR1 SQVTM, CDR2 ANQGSEA. The CDR3 consists of 12 residues. V dropped 0 bases and J dropped 5 bases, with 7 bases sitting between them. The CDR3 is CSVEELGYGYTF. Here the CDR3 DNA reads TGCAGCGTTGAAGAACTAGGGTATGGCTACACCTTC.

As to this clonotype: At one boundary the junction diverges from the germline segment, which might be a read error. The genes are TRBV29-1 and TRBJ2-2; D is perhaps TRBD2 (5 bases). Germline loops: CDR1 SQVTM, CDR2 ANQGSEA. This CDR3 comprises 12 residues. The CDR3 region is CSVGLNTGELIF. The CDR3 nucleotides are TGCAGCGTCGGCCTGAACACCGGGGAGCTGATTTTT.

The chain is built from TRBV19 and TRBJ1-1; the match to TRBD1 covers 11 bases. Germline-derived CDR1 and CDR2 are LNHDA and SQIVND (reference sequence). The V segment lost 6 bases and the J segment 1 base; nucleotides outside the gene matches: 4. The length of the CDR3 is 15 residues. CDR3 sequence: CASRLGTGGNTEAFF. DNA of the CDR3: TGTGCCAGTAGGTTAGGGACAGGGGGGAACACTGAAGCTTTCTTT.

At least ten counts were recorded for this clonotype. The rearrangement joins TRBV29-1 to TRBJ1-1, with D maybe TRBD1 (5 bases). The germline CDR1 and CDR2 sequences are SQVTM and ANQGSEA. The CDR3 runs to 14 residues. Trimming pared 5 bases from V and 7 bases from J, leaving 20 bases between. The CDR3 sequence is CSVLTGVGNDEAFF. Here the CDR3 DNA reads TGCAGCGTTCTAACAGGAGTGGGCAATGATGAAGCTTTCTTT.

The chain links TRBV7-2 to TRBJ1-4; possible D gene TRBD1, 6 bases. The germline V and J ends were trimmed by 2 bases and 7 bases, with 14 bases remaining between them. Germline CDR1 and CDR2: SGHTA and FQGNSA. This CDR3 is built from 15 residues. CDR3 in amino acids: CASSLNRANTEKLFF. The CDR3 bases are TGTGCCAGCAGCTTAAACAGGGCGAACACTGAAAAACTGTTTTTT.

This clonotype appeared a few times. V is TRBV5-1 and J is TRBJ2-7; D remains unclear. CDR1 is SGHRS and CDR2 is YFSETQ in the germline V gene. The CDR3 extends over 14 amino acids. The V gene lost 0 bases and the J gene lost 0 bases, with 7 bases spanning the gap. CDR3 sequence reads: CASSLATASYEQYF. As DNA, the CDR3 is TGCGCCAGCAGCTTGGCCACAGCCTCCTACGAGCAGTACTTC. The whole variable domain, filled in from reference TRBV5-1 and TRBJ2-7, reads KAGVTQTPRYLIKTRGQQVTLSCSPISGHRSVSWYQQTPGQGLQFLFEYFSETQRNKGNFPGRFSGRQFSNSRSEMNVSTLELGDSALYLCASSLATASYEQYFGPGTRLTVT.

The chain combines TRBV4-2 with TRBJ1-5; D is possibly TRBD1 (5 bases). V was clipped by 1 base and J by 3 bases, with 10 bases between them. Germline V CDR1 and CDR2: LGHNA, YNFKEQ. The CDR3 spans 15 residues. In DNA, the CDR3 is TGTGCCAGCAGCCAAGCTGGACACGCCAATCAGCCCCAGCATTTT. Its protein is CASSQAGHANQPQHF.

The V call is TRBV20-1, the J call TRBJ2-7, with 9 bases identical to TRBD1. The CDR3 spans 15 residues. Germline V lookup: CDR1 DFQATT, CDR2 SNEGSKA (reference sequence). V was clipped by 6 bases and J by 0 bases; unmatched bases: 9. The CDR3 nucleotides read TGCAGTGCCAATGGACAGGGGCGGAGCTCCTACGAGCAGTACTTC. This encodes CSANGQGRSSYEQYF.

The V call is TRBV7-2, the J call TRBJ2-7; D perhaps matches TRBD2 (5 bases). Looked up from germline, CDR1 is SGHTA and CDR2 is FQGNSA. The CDR3 has 15 residues. Trimming pared 1 base from V and 3 bases from J, leaving 13 bases between. CDR3: CASSLGGQKGYEQYF. Written as DNA, the CDR3 is TGTGCCAGCAGCTTAGGAGGGCAAAAGGGCTACGAGCAGTACTTC.